This T cell receptor beta chain was recorded in a study of T cell changes during pregnancy in multiple sclerosis. The repertoire was sequenced with immunoSEQ multiplex PCR; TCRdb's copy has only in-frame clones and lacks some. Counted here are around 100,000 clones, just over 90% occurring once; the ten biggest clones make up about 3%. V was trimmed by 1 base and J by 10 bases, leaving 14 bases between them. This CDR3 is built from 15 residues. Germline CDR1 and CDR2: SGHVS and FQNEAQ. Sequenced material: peripheral blood, taken after pregnancy. The receptor was isolated from a female donor with multiple sclerosis, enrolled in a pregnancy study. The genes are TRBV7-8 and TRBJ1-6, with D tentatively TRBD1 (6 bases). The CDR3 loop reads CASSLGAAGDSPLHF. For the CDR3, the DNA is TGTGCCAGCAGCTTAGGGGCGGCAGGGGACTCACCCCTCCACTTT.